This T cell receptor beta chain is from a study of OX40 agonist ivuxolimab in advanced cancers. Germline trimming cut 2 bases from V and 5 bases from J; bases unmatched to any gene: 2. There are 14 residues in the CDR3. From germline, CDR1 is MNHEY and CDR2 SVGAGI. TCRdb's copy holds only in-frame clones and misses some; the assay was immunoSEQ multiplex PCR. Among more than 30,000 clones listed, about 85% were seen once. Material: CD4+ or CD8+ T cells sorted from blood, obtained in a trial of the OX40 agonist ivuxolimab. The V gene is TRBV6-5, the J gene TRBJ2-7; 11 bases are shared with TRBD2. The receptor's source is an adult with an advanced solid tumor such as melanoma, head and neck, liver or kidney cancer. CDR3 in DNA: TGTGCCAGCAGTTACCCGGGACTAGCGGACGAGCAGTACTTC. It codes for CASSYPGLADEQYF.